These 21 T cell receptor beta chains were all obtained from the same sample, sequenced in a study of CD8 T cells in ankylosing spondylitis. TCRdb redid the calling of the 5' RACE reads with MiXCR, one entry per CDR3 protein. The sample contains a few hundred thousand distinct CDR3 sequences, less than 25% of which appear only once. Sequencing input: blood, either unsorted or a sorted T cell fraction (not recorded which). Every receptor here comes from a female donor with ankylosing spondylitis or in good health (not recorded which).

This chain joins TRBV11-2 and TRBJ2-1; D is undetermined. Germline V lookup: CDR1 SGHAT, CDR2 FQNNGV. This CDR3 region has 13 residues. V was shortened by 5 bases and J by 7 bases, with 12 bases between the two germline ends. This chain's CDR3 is CASSAPQRNEQFF. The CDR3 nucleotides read TGTGCCAGCAGCGCCCCCCAACGGAATGAGCAGTTCTTC.

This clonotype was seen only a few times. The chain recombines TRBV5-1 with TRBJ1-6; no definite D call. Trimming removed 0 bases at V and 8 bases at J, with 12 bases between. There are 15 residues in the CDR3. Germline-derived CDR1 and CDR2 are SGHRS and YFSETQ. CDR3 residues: CASSLAWASHSPLHF. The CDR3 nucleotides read TGCGCCAGCAGCTTGGCTTGGGCTTCACATTCACCCCTCCACTTT.

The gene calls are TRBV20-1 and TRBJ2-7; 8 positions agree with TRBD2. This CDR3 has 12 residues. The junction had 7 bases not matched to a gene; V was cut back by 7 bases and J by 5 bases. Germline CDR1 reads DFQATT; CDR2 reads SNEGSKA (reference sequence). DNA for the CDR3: TGCAGTGGAACACCGGGGGGGGACGAGCAGTACTTC. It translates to CSGTPGGDEQYF.

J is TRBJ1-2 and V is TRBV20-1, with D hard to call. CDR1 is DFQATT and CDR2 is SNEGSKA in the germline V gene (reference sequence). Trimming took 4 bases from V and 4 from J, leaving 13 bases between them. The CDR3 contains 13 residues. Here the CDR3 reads CSATDHFLYGYTF. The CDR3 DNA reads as TGCAGTGCTACGGACCATTTCCTCTATGGCTACACCTTC.

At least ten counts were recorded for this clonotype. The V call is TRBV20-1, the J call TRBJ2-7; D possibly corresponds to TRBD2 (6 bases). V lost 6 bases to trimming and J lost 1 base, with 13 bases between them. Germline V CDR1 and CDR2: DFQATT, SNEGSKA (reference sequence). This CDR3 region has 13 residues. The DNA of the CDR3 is TGCAGTGCCCAGGTGGGGGGATCCTACGAGCAGTACTTC. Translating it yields CSAQVGGSYEQYF.

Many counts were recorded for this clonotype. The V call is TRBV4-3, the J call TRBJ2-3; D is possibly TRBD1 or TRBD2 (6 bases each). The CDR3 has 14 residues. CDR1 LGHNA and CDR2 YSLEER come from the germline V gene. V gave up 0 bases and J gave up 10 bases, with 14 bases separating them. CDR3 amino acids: CASSQERRGSPQYF. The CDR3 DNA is TGCGCCAGCAGCCAAGAAAGGAGGGGGAGTCCGCAGTATTTT.

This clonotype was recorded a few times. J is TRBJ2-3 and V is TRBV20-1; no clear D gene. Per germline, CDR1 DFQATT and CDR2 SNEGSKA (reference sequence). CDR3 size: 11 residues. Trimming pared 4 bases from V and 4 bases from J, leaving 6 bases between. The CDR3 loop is CSAMVADTQYF. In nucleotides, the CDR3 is TGCAGTGCTATGGTCGCAGATACGCAGTATTTT.

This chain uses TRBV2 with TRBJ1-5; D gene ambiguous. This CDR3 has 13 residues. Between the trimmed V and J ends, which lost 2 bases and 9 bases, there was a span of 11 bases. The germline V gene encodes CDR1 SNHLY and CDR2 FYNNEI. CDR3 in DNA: TGTGCCAGCAGTGAACCCCACGGTGGGCCCCAGCATTTT. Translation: CASSEPHGGPQHF.

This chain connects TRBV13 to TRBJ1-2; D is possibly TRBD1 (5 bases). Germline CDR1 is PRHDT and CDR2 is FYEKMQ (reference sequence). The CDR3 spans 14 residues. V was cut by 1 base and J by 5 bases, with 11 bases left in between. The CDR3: CASSLAQGGYGYTF. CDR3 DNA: TGTGCCAGCAGCTTAGCCCAGGGAGGTTATGGCTACACCTTC.

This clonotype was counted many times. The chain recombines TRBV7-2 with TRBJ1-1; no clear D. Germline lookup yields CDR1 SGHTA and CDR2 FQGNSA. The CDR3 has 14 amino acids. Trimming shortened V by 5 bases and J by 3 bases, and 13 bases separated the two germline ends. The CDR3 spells CASSLPGRYTEAFF. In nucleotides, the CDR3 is TGTGCCAGCAGCCTCCCGGGCCGGTACACTGAAGCTTTCTTT.

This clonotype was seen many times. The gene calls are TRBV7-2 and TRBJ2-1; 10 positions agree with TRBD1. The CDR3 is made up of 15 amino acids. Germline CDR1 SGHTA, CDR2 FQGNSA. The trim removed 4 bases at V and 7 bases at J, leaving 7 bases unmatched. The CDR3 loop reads CASSSGTGVLNEQFF. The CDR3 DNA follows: TGTGCCAGCAGCTCCGGGACAGGGGTCTTAAATGAGCAGTTCTTC.

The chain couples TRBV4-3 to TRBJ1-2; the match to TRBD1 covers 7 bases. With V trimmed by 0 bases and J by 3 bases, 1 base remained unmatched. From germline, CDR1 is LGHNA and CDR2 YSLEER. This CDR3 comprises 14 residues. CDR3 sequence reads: CASSQDRGYYGYTF. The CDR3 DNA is TGCGCCAGCAGCCAAGACAGGGGGTACTATGGCTACACCTTC.

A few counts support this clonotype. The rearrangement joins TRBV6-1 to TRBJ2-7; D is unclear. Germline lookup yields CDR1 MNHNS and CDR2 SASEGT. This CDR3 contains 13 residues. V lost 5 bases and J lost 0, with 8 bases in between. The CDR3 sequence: CASSLRASYEQYF. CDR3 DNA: TGTGCCAGCAGTCTCCGGGCCTCCTACGAGCAGTACTTC.

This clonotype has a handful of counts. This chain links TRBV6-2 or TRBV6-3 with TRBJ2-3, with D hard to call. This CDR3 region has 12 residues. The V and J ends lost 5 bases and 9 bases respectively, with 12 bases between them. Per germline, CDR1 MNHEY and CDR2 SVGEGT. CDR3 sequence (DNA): TGTGCCAGCAGTCTAGGAGTGAGAACGCAGTATTTT. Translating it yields CASSLGVRTQYF.

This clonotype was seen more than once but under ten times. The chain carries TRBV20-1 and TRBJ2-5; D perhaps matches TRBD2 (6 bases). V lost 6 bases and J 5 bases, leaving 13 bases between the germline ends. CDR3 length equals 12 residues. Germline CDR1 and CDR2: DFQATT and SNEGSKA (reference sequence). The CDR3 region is CSAALGSETQYF. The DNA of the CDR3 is TGCAGTGCCGCTCTCGGGAGTGAGACCCAGTACTTC.

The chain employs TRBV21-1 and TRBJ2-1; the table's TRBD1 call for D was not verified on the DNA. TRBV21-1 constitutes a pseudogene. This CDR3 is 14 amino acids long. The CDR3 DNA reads TGTGCCAGCAGCGTCCCCGGGGGGTACAATGAGCAGTTCTTC. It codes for CASSVPGGYNEQFF.

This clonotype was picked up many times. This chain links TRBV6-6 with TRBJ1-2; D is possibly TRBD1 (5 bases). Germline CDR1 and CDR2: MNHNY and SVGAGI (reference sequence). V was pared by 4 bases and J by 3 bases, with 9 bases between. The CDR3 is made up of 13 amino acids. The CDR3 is CASSLGAYYGYTF. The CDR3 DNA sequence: TGTGCCAGCAGTTTAGGGGCTTACTATGGCTACACCTTC.

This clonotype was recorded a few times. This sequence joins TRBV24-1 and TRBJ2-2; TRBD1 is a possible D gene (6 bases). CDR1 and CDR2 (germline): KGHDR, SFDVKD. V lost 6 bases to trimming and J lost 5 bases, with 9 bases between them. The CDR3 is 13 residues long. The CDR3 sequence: CATSPGATGELFF. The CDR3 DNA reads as TGTGCCACCAGTCCAGGGGCGACCGGGGAGCTGTTTTTT.

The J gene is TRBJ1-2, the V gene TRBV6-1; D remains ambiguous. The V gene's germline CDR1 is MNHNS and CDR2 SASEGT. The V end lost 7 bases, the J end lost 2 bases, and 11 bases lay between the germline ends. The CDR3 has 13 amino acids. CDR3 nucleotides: TGTGCCAGCACCCAAGCGGGGAACTATGGCTACACCTTC. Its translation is CASTQAGNYGYTF.

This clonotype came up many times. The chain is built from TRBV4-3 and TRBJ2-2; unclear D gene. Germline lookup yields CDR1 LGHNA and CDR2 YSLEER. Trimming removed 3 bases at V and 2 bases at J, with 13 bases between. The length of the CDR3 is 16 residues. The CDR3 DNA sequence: TGCGCCAGCAGCCATTCCCTGGCGGCCAACACCGGGGAGCTGTTTTTT. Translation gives CASSHSLAANTGELFF.

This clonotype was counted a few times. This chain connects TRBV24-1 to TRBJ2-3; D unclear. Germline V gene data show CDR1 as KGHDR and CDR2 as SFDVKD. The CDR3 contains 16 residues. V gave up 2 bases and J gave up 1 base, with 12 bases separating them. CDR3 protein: CATSDSRRFGTDTQYF. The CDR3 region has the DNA TGTGCCACCAGTGATTCCCGCAGATTCGGCACAGATACGCAGTATTTT.